These 13 T cell receptor beta chains came from one sample sequenced in a study of blood T cell repertoires in COVID-19. The protocol was immunoSEQ multiplex PCR, while the TCRdb copy is restricted to in-frame clones and leaves out a portion. The sample contains 200,000 to 250,000 clones, more than 70% of which appear only once. Sequences were obtained from peripheral blood. The receptors originated from a woman of 80 years or more with COVID-19, enrolled during active disease.

This clone has only one observation. The chain recombines TRBV27 with TRBJ2-3, with D unresolved. The V gene lost 7 bases and the J gene lost 2 bases, with 7 bases spanning the gap. CDR1 and CDR2 (germline): MNHEY, SMNVEV (reference sequence). CDR3 length: 12 amino acids. The CDR3 sequence: CASTLNTDTQYF. CDR3 nucleotides: TGTGCCAGCACCCTTAACACAGATACGCAGTATTTT.

This chain links TRBV19 with TRBJ1-6; no clear D. V was shortened by 3 bases and J by 6 bases, with 12 bases between the two germline ends. Germline V lookup: CDR1 LNHDA, CDR2 SQIVND (reference sequence). CDR3 length: 15 residues. CDR3 amino acids: CASSIVREANSPLHF. The CDR3 DNA follows: TGTGCCAGTAGTATTGTAAGGGAGGCTAATTCACCCCTCCACTTT. Combining the CDR3 with reference TRBV19 and TRBJ1-6 gives the whole variable domain DGGITQSPKYLFRKEGQNVTLSCEQNLNHDAMYWYRQDPGQGLRLIYYSQIVNDFQKGDIAEGYSVSREKKESFPLTVTSAQKNPTAFYLCASSIVREANSPLHFGNGTRLTVT.

The chain couples TRBV29-1 to TRBJ1-1; the D is unclear. The V end was cut by 0 bases, the J end by 6 bases, with 11 bases between. Germline values: CDR1 SQVTM, CDR2 ANQGSEA. This CDR3 contains 13 residues. The CDR3 region is CSVEERPEAEAFF. As DNA, the CDR3 is TGCAGCGTTGAAGAAAGACCGGAGGCTGAAGCTTTCTTT.

This CDR3 is CASSQETGVIQYF. For the CDR3, the DNA is TGCGCCAGCAGCCAGGAGACAGGGGTCATTCAGTACTTC. The rearrangement links TRBV4-1 to TRBJ2-4; 8 nucleotides align to TRBD1. V trimming: 3 bases; J trimming: 9 bases; junction bases outside the gene matches: 4. The CDR3 contains 13 residues. Germline V gene lookup returns CDR1 MGHRA and CDR2 YSYEKL.

The chain is built from TRBV4-1 and TRBJ1-1; D unresolved. The CDR3 contains 13 residues. Trimming removed 1 base from V and 4 bases from J, with 7 bases in between. Germline V gene data show CDR1 as MGHRA and CDR2 as YSYEKL. The CDR3 bases are TGCGCCAGCAGCCAAGGCAGATTCACTGAAGCTTTCTTT. Translating gives CASSQGRFTEAFF.

The DNA for the CDR3 is TGTGCCAGCAGCCAAAGCCCGGGTAACACTGAAGCTTTCTTT. The encoded protein is CASSQSPGNTEAFF. V and J are TRBV14 and TRBJ1-1; no firm D call. Trimming left V 2 bases short and J 2 bases short, with 9 bases between. Per the germline V gene, CDR1 is SGHDN and CDR2 is FVKESK. The CDR3 spans 14 residues.

This sequence joins TRBV29-1 and TRBJ1-1; 8 bases map to TRBD1. The germline gives CDR1 SQVTM, CDR2 ANQGSEA. With V trimmed by 4 bases and J by 1 base, 2 bases remained unmatched. The CDR3 contains 13 residues. CDR3 nucleotide sequence: TGCAGCGTTGTGGGGACAGGGAACACTGAAGCTTTCTTT. Its translation: CSVVGTGNTEAFF.

The gene calls are TRBV29-1 and TRBJ1-2, with a tentative D call TRBD1 (6 bases). CDR1 is SQVTM, CDR2 ANQGSEA, per germline. The V and J ends lost 0 bases and 4 bases respectively, with 21 bases between them. The CDR3 covers 17 residues. As DNA, the CDR3 is TGCAGCGTTGAAGATCTGAACAGGGCTCGAGTGGTCTATGGCTACACCTTC. Amino acids: CSVEDLNRARVVYGYTF.

This chain connects TRBV6-5 to TRBJ2-1, with 9 positions matching TRBD1. J was trimmed by 9 bases and V by 5 bases; bases with no gene match: 11. Germline V gene sequence: CDR1 MNHEY, CDR2 SVGAGI. The CDR3 is made up of 15 amino acids. The CDR3: CASSPGTGPLREQFF. In nucleotides, the CDR3 is TGTGCCAGCAGTCCCGGGACAGGGCCCCTTCGTGAGCAGTTCTTC.

This clone was observed a handful of times. This rearrangement joins TRBV7-9 to TRBJ1-2; TRBD1 agrees at 9 bases. There are 13 residues in the CDR3. Trimming at V came to 7 bases and at J to 6 bases, leaving 6 bases not matched to a gene. The germline V gene encodes CDR1 SEHNR and CDR2 FQNEAQ (reference sequence). CDR3 loop: CASTGRQGDGYTF. DNA of the CDR3: TGTGCCAGCACCGGAAGACAGGGGGATGGCTACACCTTC. Full variable domain (remainder filled in from reference TRBV7-9 and TRBJ1-2): DTGVSQNPRHKITKRGQNVTFRCDPISEHNRLYWYRQTLGQGPEFLTYFQNEAQLEKSRLLSDRFSAERPKGSFSTLEIQRTEQGDSAMYLCASTGRQGDGYTFGSGTRLTVV.

V gene TRBV12-3 or TRBV12-4 combines with J gene TRBJ1-4; D not certain. This CDR3 is built from 13 residues. The V end lost 5 bases, the J end lost 7 bases, and 11 bases lay between the germline ends. The CDR3 nucleotides are TGTGCCAGCAGTGGACTGAATGGTGAAAAACTGTTTTTT. Protein sequence: CASSGLNGEKLFF.

The chain combines TRBV5-1 with TRBJ2-1, with D perhaps TRBD1 (5 bases). Germline CDR1 reads SGHRS; CDR2 reads YFSETQ. Trimming cost V 4 bases and J 5 bases, with 13 bases left between them. The length of the CDR3 is 14 residues. DNA for the CDR3: TGCGCCAGCAGCCTACAGACAGATAACAATGAGCAGTTCTTC. It encodes CASSLQTDNNEQFF.

The chain is built from TRBV7-3 and TRBJ2-1; 9 bases align to TRBD1. V shed 2 bases, J shed 4 bases, and the junction held 6 bases outside the gene matches. In germline, CDR1 is SGHTA, CDR2 FQGTGA. The length of the CDR3 is 16 residues. For the CDR3, the DNA is TGTGCCAGCAGCTTATTGCCCGGGACAGGGTACAATGAGCAGTTCTTC. Residues: CASSLLPGTGYNEQFF.